This entry lists 15 T cell receptor beta chains sequenced from one sample in a study of T-cell reconstitution after alpha-beta-depleted transplantation in children. TCRbeta library construction was performed incorporating unique molecular identifiers. In TCRdb, the PCR reads were re-called with MiXCR into one record per CDR3 protein. The repertoire consists of approximately 1,000,000 distinct CDR3 sequences, with roughly 29% occurring once and the leading ten covering 28%. The source was PBMCs, mostly from graft donor cells, collected 360 days after TCRalphabeta/CD19-depleted stem cell transplant. Receptors originate from a boy in the first two years of life who had a stem cell transplant for SCID, so the T cells may come from the graft donor.

J is TRBJ2-2 and V is TRBV2; 9 positions agree with TRBD1. CDR3 length: 15 residues. In germline, CDR1 is SNHLY, CDR2 FYNNEI. The trim removed 5 bases at V and 6 bases at J, leaving 7 bases unmatched. The CDR3 DNA is TGTGCCAGCAGTTCCCCACAGGGGGCGGCCGGGGAGCTGTTTTTT. Translating it yields CASSSPQGAAGELFF.

A few counts support this clonotype. This chain joins TRBV2 and TRBJ2-2, with a possible D match to TRBD1 (7 bases). Germline lookup yields CDR1 SNHLY and CDR2 FYNNEI. The CDR3 consists of 14 residues. Trimming removed 6 bases from V and 4 bases from J, with 12 bases in between. The CDR3 DNA follows: TGTGCCAGCAGAGACCAGGGGGGCACCGGGGAGCTGTTTTTT. It encodes CASRDQGGTGELFF.

V usage is TRBV25-1 and J usage is TRBJ2-1; 9 nucleotides match TRBD1. V trimming: 6 bases; J trimming: 8 bases; junction bases outside the gene matches: 11. Germline V CDR1 and CDR2: MGHDK, SYGVNS. CDR3 size: 15 residues. CDR3 nucleotides: TGTGCCAGCAGATCTCCGGGACAGGGATACGATGAGCAGTTCTTC. This encodes CASRSPGQGYDEQFF.

A few counts support this clonotype. The genes are TRBV7-6 and TRBJ2-2; D remains ambiguous. This CDR3 has 15 amino acids. V lost 4 bases, J lost 4 bases, and 13 bases lay in between. Germline CDR1 SGHVS, CDR2 FNYEAQ. CDR3 region: CASSYGPPSTGELFF. The CDR3 nucleotides are TGTGCCAGCAGCTACGGCCCTCCAAGCACCGGGGAGCTGTTTTTT.

The chain carries TRBV7-2 and TRBJ1-1; no reliable D call. V lost 6 bases to trimming and J lost 0 bases, with 11 bases between them. CDR3 size: 14 residues. The V gene's germline CDR1 is SGHTA and CDR2 FQGNSA. In DNA, the CDR3 is TGTGCCAGCAGGTTTGGATCATTGAACACTGAAGCTTTCTTT. Protein product: CASRFGSLNTEAFF.

This clonotype was observed once. V gene TRBV3-1 combines with J gene TRBJ1-3; a weak D match, TRBD1 (5 bases). The V gene's germline CDR1 is LGHDT and CDR2 YNNKEL (reference sequence). Trimming removed 2 bases from V and 0 bases from J, with 11 bases in between. CDR3 length: 16 residues. The CDR3 protein is CASSQHRFFSGNTIYF. CDR3 coding DNA: TGTGCCAGCAGCCAACACAGGTTCTTCTCTGGAAACACCATATATTTT.

This clonotype was observed a handful of times. CDR3 DNA sequence: TGTGCCAGCTCTCCCCGGGGATCTAATGAAAAACTGTTTTTT. It translates to CASSPRGSNEKLFF. The gene calls are TRBV16 and TRBJ1-4; D ambiguous. V gave up 8 bases and J gave up 3 bases, with 13 bases separating them. The CDR3 has 14 residues. Per the germline V gene, CDR1 is KGHSY and CDR2 is FQNENV.

The rearrangement uses TRBV6-1 and TRBJ2-1; D is possibly TRBD1 (6 bases). The V end lost 3 bases, the J end lost 2 bases, and 14 bases lay between the germline ends. Germline V gene data show CDR1 as MNHNS and CDR2 as SASEGT. This CDR3 has 16 residues. The CDR3 region is CASSDLGGTTYNEQFF. Written as DNA, the CDR3 is TGTGCCAGCAGTGATCTCGGTGGGACAACCTACAATGAGCAGTTCTTC.

This clonotype was observed many times. This chain joins TRBV6-5 and TRBJ2-1; 10 nucleotides match TRBD2. The CDR3 contains 15 residues. V dropped 4 bases and J dropped 7; count of bases not matched to a gene: 7. Germline CDR1 reads MNHEY; CDR2 reads SVGAGI. This CDR3 is CASSSLAGGRNEQFF. CDR3 nucleotides: TGTGCCAGCAGTTCATTAGCGGGGGGACGGAATGAGCAGTTCTTC.

V usage is TRBV10-3 and J usage is TRBJ1-3, with 11 bases aligning to TRBD1. V shed 7 bases and J 4 bases; nucleotides not matched to a gene: 6. CDR3 length equals 15 residues. The germline V gene encodes CDR1 ENHRY and CDR2 SYGVKD. CDR3 DNA: TGTGCCATCACGTCGGACAGGGGGCTCGGAAACACCATATATTTT. It is translated as CAITSDRGLGNTIYF.

In this sample, this clonotype turned up a few times. The genes are TRBV7-9 and TRBJ2-3; possibly TRBD2 for D (5 bases). The CDR3 has 16 amino acids. Germline CDR1 SEHNR, CDR2 FQNEAQ (reference sequence). The germline V and J ends were trimmed by 6 bases and 3 bases, with 19 bases remaining between them. Here the CDR3 DNA reads TGTGCCAGCAGACAAGCTAGCCCAACGGGGACAGATACGCAGTATTTT. It yields the protein CASRQASPTGTDTQYF.

This chain uses TRBV4-2 with TRBJ2-5; TRBD2 matches at 15 bases. CDR1 is LGHNA and CDR2 is YNFKEQ in the germline V gene. This CDR3 has 19 residues. J lost 0 bases, V lost 3 bases, and 8 bases had no gene match. The CDR3 region has the DNA TGTGCCAGCAGCCACCCCACCGGGACTAGCGGGGGGAACCAAGAGACCCAGTACTTC. Translation: CASSHPTGTSGGNQETQYF.

This chain connects TRBV12-3 or TRBV12-4 to TRBJ2-2; possibly TRBD1 for D (5 bases). Deletions cut 2 bases from V and 6 bases from J, with 13 bases between. CDR3 length: 15 residues. The CDR3, as DNA: TGTGCCAGCAGTTTACAGGGTGTTAGGGCCGGGGAGCTGTTTTTT. It specifies CASSLQGVRAGELFF.

This clonotype has more than one count but fewer than ten. The gene calls are TRBV5-1 and TRBJ1-1; 7 bases are shared with TRBD1. V dropped 0 bases and J dropped 1; count of bases not matched to a gene: 6. CDR1 is SGHRS, CDR2 YFSETQ, per germline. The CDR3 is made up of 16 amino acids. CDR3 sequence: CASSLVTGVENTEAFF. DNA for the CDR3: TGCGCCAGCAGCTTGGTTACAGGGGTTGAGAACACTGAAGCTTTCTTT.

This clonotype was observed at least ten times. The rearrangement links TRBV12-3 or TRBV12-4 to TRBJ2-2; TRBD2 might be the D (6 bases). V was trimmed by 6 bases and J by 7 bases, leaving 12 bases between them. This CDR3 has 13 residues. The CDR3 sequence: CASSASAGGELFF. The CDR3 DNA reads TGTGCCAGCAGCGCTAGCGCGGGCGGGGAGCTGTTTTTT.